The sequence of this T cell receptor (beta chain) was determined in a study of T-cell memory formation after mild COVID-19. Study-wide findings and caveats: Chiefly within CM and EM were the contracting CD4+ clones; CD8+ ones were within EMRA.

This clonotype was observed a handful of times. Its antigen is undetermined. MiXCR, run by TCRdb on the 5' RACE reads, gives a single entry per CDR3 protein. The sample lists about 250,000 distinct CDR3 sequences; over 15% were seen once. After removal of 3 bases from V and 8 bases from J, the junction contained 6 bases not matched to a gene. The CDR3 is 16 amino acids. Germline CDR1 and CDR2: KGHSH and LQKENI. The receptor was derived from an adult woman who had mild COVID-19 (a few samples of this study predate the infection). Cell type and time point are not known. The chain combines TRBV18 with TRBJ2-4; 14 bases map to TRBD2. Sequencing input: PBMCs or a T cell subset sorted from them (not recorded which). CDR3 bases: TGTGCCAGCTCACCGTCCGGGACTAGCGGGAGTCACATTCAGTACTTC. Its translation is CASSPSGTSGSHIQYF.